This is a list of T cell receptor beta chains from one sample in a study of T cell repertoires in cytomegalovirus infection. TCRdb called the reads again in MiXCR, with one record for every CDR3 protein. The table lists 380,000 or so distinct CDR3 sequences, about 35% of them singletons. These receptors have no known antigen. This material consisted of cultured PBMCs, taken from culture after CMV antigen stimulation. Receptors were obtained from a human donor in good health (CMV status not recorded). Some clones in this sample may be carry-over from other donors' samples. Both conserved end residues are part of each CDR3. The D gene is left open where the match is weak. Some rows have no size entry. The others give once, few or many, or a class for an expanded clone.

V,D,size,J,CDR3,DNA
TRBV7-6,NA,few,TRBJ1-1,CASSHETDTTEAFF,TGTGCCAGCAGCCATGAGACAGATACTACTGAAGCTTTCTTT
TRBV20-1,NA,NA,TRBJ1-5,CSARELEGIVIQPQHF,TGCAGTGCTAGAGAACTAGAGGGTATCGTTATTCAGCCCCAGCATTTT
TRBV5-1,NA,NA,TRBJ1-1,CASSLADSLNEAFF,TGCGCCAGCAGCTTGGCCGATTCCCTGAATGAAGCTTTCTTT
TRBV28,NA,NA,TRBJ1-5,CASSPGHHKQPQHF,TGTGCCAGCAGTCCCGGACACCACAAACAGCCCCAGCATTTT
TRBV5-4,NA,NA,TRBJ1-4,CASSYDPLNEKLFF,TGTGCCAGCAGCTATGACCCGCTTAATGAAAAACTGTTTTTT
TRBV6-5,TRBD1,NA,TRBJ1-2,CASSRTGMQLGYTF,TGTGCCAGCAGTCGGACAGGGATGCAACTCGGCTACACCTTC
TRBV7-3,TRBD1,few,TRBJ2-1,CASSTDRGHVYEQFF,TGTGCCAGCAGCACGGACAGGGGGCACGTGTATGAGCAGTTCTTC
TRBV28,TRBD2,few,TRBJ2-1,CASSPGLAGGRPYNEQFF,TGTGCCAGCAGCCCGGGACTAGCGGGAGGCAGACCCTACAATGAGCAGTTCTTC
TRBV7-8,TRBD2,few,TRBJ2-1,CASSSGLAKYNEQFF,TGTGCCAGCAGCTCGGGACTAGCGAAGTACAATGAGCAGTTCTTC
TRBV10-3,NA,few,TRBJ2-1,CAISESAPRWEFF,TGTGCCATCAGTGAGTCAGCACCGCGGTGGGAGTTCTTC
TRBV7-6,TRBD1,few,TRBJ2-3,CASSLEGQTAQYF,TGTGCCAGCAGCTTAGAGGGACAGACCGCGCAGTATTTT
TRBV7-2,NA,few,TRBJ1-1,CASSPGQSMNTEAFF,TGTGCCAGCAGCCCCGGACAGTCCATGAACACTGAAGCTTTCTTT
TRBV5-4,NA,NA,TRBJ1-3,CASSRDGSTRNTIYF,TGTGCCAGCAGCCGGGACGGATCAACGCGAAACACCATATATTTT
TRBV6-6,TRBD1,few,TRBJ1-1,CASSYKGALMNTEAFF,TGTGCCAGCAGTTACAAGGGGGCACTGATGAACACTGAAGCTTTCTTT
TRBV15,TRBD1,NA,TRBJ2-5,CATSARTGAVETQYF,TGTGCCACCAGCGCGCGGACAGGAGCGGTGGAGACCCAGTACTTC
TRBV6-1,NA,NA,TRBJ1-3,CASISQGSGNTIYF,TGTGCCAGCATATCACAGGGTTCGGGAAACACCATATATTTT
TRBV23-1,NA,few,TRBJ2-2,CASSQTWDSGELFF,TGCGCCAGCAGTCAAACATGGGACTCCGGGGAGCTGTTTTTT
TRBV20-1,TRBD1,NA,TRBJ2-1,CSARKGANSNEQFF,TGCAGTGCTAGAAAGGGGGCGAACAGCAATGAGCAGTTCTTC
TRBV20-1,TRBD2,NA,TRBJ2-3,CSATKAGSSTDTQYF,TGCAGTGCTACCAAAGCGGGGTCCTCCACAGATACGCAGTATTTT
TRBV4-3,NA,NA,TRBJ1-4,CASSQDMHGNEKLFF,TGCGCCAGCAGCCAAGATATGCACGGCAATGAAAAACTGTTTTTT
TRBV7-2,NA,NA,TRBJ2-7,CASSLQRTTYEQYF,TGTGCCAGCAGCTTACAGCGGACTACCTACGAGCAGTACTTC
TRBV27,NA,few,TRBJ2-7,CASSSQAETFFYEQYF,TGTGCCAGCAGTTCCCAAGCGGAGACGTTTTTCTACGAGCAGTACTTC
TRBV6-5,NA,NA,TRBJ2-5,CASSDTFRGETQYF,TGTGCCAGCAGCGATACGTTCCGAGGAGAGACCCAGTACTTC
TRBV7-6,TRBD1,NA,TRBJ1-5,CASSVGTGPLSNQPQHF,TGTGCCAGCAGCGTCGGGACAGGCCCTTTAAGCAATCAGCCCCAGCATTTT
TRBV10-3,NA,NA,TRBJ1-2,CAISDIVNYGYTF,TGTGCCATCAGTGATATAGTTAACTATGGCTACACCTTC